These T cell receptor beta chains were read from a single sample in a study of T-cell reconstitution after alpha-beta-depleted transplantation in children. TCRdb analysed the PCR reads with MiXCR anew, one entry per CDR3 protein. The sample contains about 100,000 distinct CDR3 sequences, 7% to 8% of which appear only once. Sequencing used PBMCs, obtained before TCRalphabeta/CD19-depleted stem cell transplant. The receptors come from a boy aged 2-9 years with acute lymphoblastic leukemia, due to receive a stem cell transplant. The CDR3 runs from the conserved cysteine through the conserved F or W. The D gene is left open where the match is weak. Rows give clone size only sometimes, using once, few, many, or a class for an expanded clone.

J | V | size | D | CDR3 | DNA
TRBJ1-4 | TRBV3-1 | many | . | CASSHGHQGDEKLFF | TGTGCCAGCAGCCACGGACATCAAGGGGATGAAAAACTGTTTTTT
TRBJ2-3 | TRBV20-1 | many | TRBD2 | CSARAGTSGGARDTQYF | TGCAGTGCTAGGGCCGGGACTAGCGGGGGGGCCAGGGATACGCAGTATTTT
TRBJ2-1 | TRBV3-1 | many | . | CASSHRSPGRNEQFF | TGTGCCAGCAGCCACCGATCACCAGGGAGGAATGAGCAGTTCTTC
TRBJ2-3 | TRBV9 | few | TRBD2 | CASSPGAGVSTDTQYF | TGTGCCAGCAGCCCCGGGGCGGGGGTTAGCACAGATACGCAGTATTTT
TRBJ1-1 | TRBV6-1 | many | . | CASRETGTGEAFF | TGTGCCAGCAGAGAAACAGGGACGGGGGAAGCTTTCTTT
TRBJ1-2 | TRBV7-8 | . | . | CASSLGSRGYTF | TGTGCCAGCAGCTTAGGTTCAAGGGGCTACACCTTC
TRBJ2-3 | TRBV6-4 | . | . | CASSESPGTDTQYF | TGTGCCAGCAGTGAATCCCCAGGCACAGATACGCAGTATTTT
TRBJ1-6 | TRBV7-9 | few | TRBD1 | CASSLGRGPNSPLHF | TGTGCCAGCAGCTTAGGGAGGGGGCCTAATTCACCCCTCCACTTT
TRBJ2-5 | TRBV7-2 | few | . | CASSYTVQETQYF | TGTGCCAGCAGCTATACGGTCCAAGAGACCCAGTACTTC
TRBJ1-5 | TRBV12-3/TRBV12-4 | few | . | CASSDTLVGQPQHF | TGTGCCAGCAGCGATACCCTCGTTGGGCAGCCCCAGCATTTT
TRBJ1-1 | TRBV3-1 | many | . | CASSQVSVDSGAFF | TGTGCCAGCAGCCAAGTTTCCGTGGACAGTGGGGCTTTCTTT
TRBJ2-3 | TRBV15 | many | TRBD2 | CATSRDGPRGAKNTQYF | TGTGCCACCAGCAGAGATGGCCCGCGGGGGGCGAAAAATACGCAGTATTTT
TRBJ2-7 | TRBV12-3/TRBV12-4 | many | . | CASSRGTDYEQYF | TGTGCCAGCAGCCGGGGGACAGACTACGAGCAGTACTTC
TRBJ2-2 | TRBV6-4 | few | . | CASSDEGDTGELFF | TGTGCCAGCAGTGATGAGGGCGACACCGGGGAGCTGTTTTTT
TRBJ1-1 | TRBV20-1 | many | TRBD1 | CSANSQGSTEAFF | TGCAGTGCTAATTCACAGGGGTCCACTGAAGCTTTCTTT
TRBJ1-2 | TRBV5-1 | . | . | CASSLRSDTYGYTF | TGCGCCAGCAGCTTGAGAAGCGACACCTATGGCTACACCTTC
TRBJ2-7 | TRBV4-1 | many | . | CASSQHTDRPYEQYF | TGCGCCAGCAGCCAGCATACAGACCGACCCTACGAGCAGTACTTC
TRBJ1-1 | TRBV12-3/TRBV12-4 | . | . | CASSSPYGVTTEAFF | TGTGCCAGCAGTTCCCCATATGGGGTTACCACTGAAGCTTTCTTT
TRBJ2-7 | TRBV20-1 | many | . | CSASTGGQEQYF | TGCAGTGCTTCGACAGGAGGCCAGGAGCAGTACTTC
TRBJ1-4 | TRBV4-3 | . | . | CASSQAAGPNEKLFF | TGCGCCAGCAGCCAAGCAGCTGGGCCTAATGAAAAACTGTTTTTT
TRBJ2-1 | TRBV11-2 | few | . | CASSVGHKHEQFF | TGTGCCAGCAGCGTGGGACACAAGCATGAGCAGTTCTTC
TRBJ1-1 | TRBV5-5 | many | . | CASSELQGPTEAFF | TGTGCCAGCAGCGAACTACAGGGCCCCACTGAAGCTTTCTTT
TRBJ1-6 | TRBV6-4 | many | . | CASSPTGGGSPLHF | TGTGCCAGCAGTCCCACAGGTGGGGGGTCACCCCTCCACTTT
TRBJ2-5 | TRBV7-9 | few | . | CASSLRYQETQYF | TGTGCCAGCAGCTTGCGGTACCAAGAGACCCAGTACTTC
TRBJ1-1 | TRBV15 | . | TRBD1 | CATSRAGTGIMNTEAFF | TGTGCCACCAGCAGAGCCGGGACAGGAATTATGAACACTGAAGCTTTCTTT
TRBJ2-1 | TRBV5-1 | many | . | CASSLVSGGYNEQFF | TGCGCCAGCAGCTTGGTATCCGGGGGCTACAATGAGCAGTTCTTC
TRBJ2-2 | TRBV19 | many | TRBD1 | CASRPPGQVYGELFF | TGTGCCAGTAGACCCCCGGGACAGGTGTACGGGGAGCTGTTTTTT
TRBJ1-1 | TRBV29-1 | many | TRBD1 | CSGGAHGGQAEAFF | TGCAGCGGCGGGGCCCATGGAGGACAGGCTGAAGCTTTCTTT
TRBJ1-6 | TRBV20-1 | many | . | CSARESTGARDTPLHF | TGCAGTGCTAGAGAGAGCACGGGGGCGCGGGATACACCCCTCCACTTT
TRBJ2-5 | TRBV7-2 | many | . | CASSLTLQETQYF | TGTGCCAGCAGCTTAACTCTCCAAGAGACCCAGTACTTC
TRBJ2-7 | TRBV27 | few | TRBD2 | CASSLLAGAAYEQYF | TGTGCCAGCAGTCTGCTAGCGGGGGCCGCCTACGAGCAGTACTTC
TRBJ2-3 | TRBV12-5 | . | . | CASGLVGGAYTDTQYF | TGTGCTAGTGGTTTGGTAGGGGGGGCCTACACAGATACGCAGTATTTT
TRBJ2-4 | TRBV12-3/TRBV12-4 | few | TRBD2 | CASSYPGTSGPNKNIQYF | TGTGCCAGCAGTTACCCCGGGACTAGCGGGCCCAACAAAAACATTCAGTACTTC
TRBJ1-1 | TRBV15 | many | . | CATSGTTNTEAFF | TGTGCCACCAGCGGCACTACGAACACTGAAGCTTTCTTT
TRBJ2-3 | TRBV7-3 | . | TRBD1 | CASSLTGTGRGDTQYF | TGTGCCAGCAGCTTAACGGGGACAGGGCGAGGAGATACGCAGTATTTT
TRBJ1-1 | TRBV20-1 | few | . | CSARRDRNTEAFF | TGCAGTGCTCGTCGAGACCGGAACACTGAAGCTTTCTTT